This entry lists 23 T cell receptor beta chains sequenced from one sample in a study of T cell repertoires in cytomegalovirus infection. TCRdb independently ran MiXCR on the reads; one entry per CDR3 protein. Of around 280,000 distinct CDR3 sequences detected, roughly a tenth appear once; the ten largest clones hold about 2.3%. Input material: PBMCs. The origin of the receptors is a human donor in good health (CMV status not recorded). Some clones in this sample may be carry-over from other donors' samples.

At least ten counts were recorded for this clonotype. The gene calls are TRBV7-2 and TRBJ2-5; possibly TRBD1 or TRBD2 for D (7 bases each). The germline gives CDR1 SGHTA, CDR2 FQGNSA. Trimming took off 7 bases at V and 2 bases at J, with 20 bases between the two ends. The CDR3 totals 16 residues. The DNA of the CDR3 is TGTGCCAGCACCTCCCCTCGCAGGGGGGGTCAAGAGACCCAGTACTTC. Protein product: CASTSPRRGGQETQYF.

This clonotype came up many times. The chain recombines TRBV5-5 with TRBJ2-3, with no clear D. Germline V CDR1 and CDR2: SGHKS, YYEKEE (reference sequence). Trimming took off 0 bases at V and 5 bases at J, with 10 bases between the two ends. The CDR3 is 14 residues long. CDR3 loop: CASSLGLRKDTQYF. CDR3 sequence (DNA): TGTGCCAGCAGCTTGGGGCTCAGAAAAGATACGCAGTATTTT.

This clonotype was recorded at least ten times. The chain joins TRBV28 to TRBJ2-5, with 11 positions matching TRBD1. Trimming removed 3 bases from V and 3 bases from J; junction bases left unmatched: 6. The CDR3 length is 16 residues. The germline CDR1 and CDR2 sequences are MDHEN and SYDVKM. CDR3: CASSLYPGQGEETQYF. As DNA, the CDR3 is TGTGCCAGCAGTTTGTACCCGGGACAGGGGGAAGAGACCCAGTACTTC.

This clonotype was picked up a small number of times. CDR3 residues: CASSSLDRAGSYEQYF. DNA of the CDR3: TGTGCCAGCAGCTCCTTGGACAGGGCGGGGAGCTACGAGCAGTACTTC. The J gene is TRBJ2-7, the V gene TRBV5-6, with 8 bases that match TRBD1. This CDR3 is 16 amino acids long. The germline V gene encodes CDR1 SGHDT and CDR2 YYEEEE. J was trimmed by 3 bases and V by 3 bases; bases with no gene match: 11.

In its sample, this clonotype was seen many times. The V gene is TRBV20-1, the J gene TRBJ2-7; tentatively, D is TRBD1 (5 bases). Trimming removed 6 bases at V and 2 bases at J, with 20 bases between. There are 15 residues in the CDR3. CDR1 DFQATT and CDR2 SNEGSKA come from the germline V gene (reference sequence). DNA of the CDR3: TGCAGTGCCGTCCTGACAGAACGTTTTCCCTACGAGCAGTACGTC. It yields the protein CSAVLTERFPYEQYV.

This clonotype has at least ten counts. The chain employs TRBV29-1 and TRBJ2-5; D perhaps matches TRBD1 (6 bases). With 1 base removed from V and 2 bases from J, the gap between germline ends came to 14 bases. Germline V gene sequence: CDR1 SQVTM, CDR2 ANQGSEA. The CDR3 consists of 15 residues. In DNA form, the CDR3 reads TGCAGCGTTGAAGGTTATCCAGGGGCTCAAGAGACCCAGTACTTC. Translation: CSVEGYPGAQETQYF.

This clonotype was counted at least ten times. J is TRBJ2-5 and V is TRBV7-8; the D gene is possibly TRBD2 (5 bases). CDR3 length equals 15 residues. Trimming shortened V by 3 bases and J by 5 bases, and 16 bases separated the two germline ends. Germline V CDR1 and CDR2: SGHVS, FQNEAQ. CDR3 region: CASSLSGSGGETQYF. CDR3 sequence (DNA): TGTGCCAGCAGCTTGTCCGGGTCGGGCGGGGAGACCCAGTACTTC.

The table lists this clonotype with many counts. The CDR3 DNA is TGTGCCAGCAGCCCGCGACAGGGGGCGCGGGAAAAACTGTTTTTT. Its protein is CASSPRQGAREKLFF. The chain recombines TRBV7-2 with TRBJ1-4; 10 bases map to TRBD1. Germline loops: CDR1 SGHTA, CDR2 FQGNSA. The junction had 8 bases not matched to a gene; V was cut back by 5 bases and J by 8 bases. The CDR3 is 15 amino acids.

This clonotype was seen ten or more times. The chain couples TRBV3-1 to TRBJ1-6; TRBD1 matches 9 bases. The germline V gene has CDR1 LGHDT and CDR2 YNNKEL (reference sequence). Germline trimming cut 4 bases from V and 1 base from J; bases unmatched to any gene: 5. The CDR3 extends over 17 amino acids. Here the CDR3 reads CASSPTGGRSYNSPLHF. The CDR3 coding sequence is TGTGCCAGCAGCCCAACAGGGGGCCGATCCTATAATTCACCCCTCCACTTT.

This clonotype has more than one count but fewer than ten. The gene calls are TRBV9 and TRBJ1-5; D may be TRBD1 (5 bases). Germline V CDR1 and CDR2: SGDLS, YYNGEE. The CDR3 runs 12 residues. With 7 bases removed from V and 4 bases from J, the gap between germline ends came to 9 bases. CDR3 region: CASGAGNQPQHF. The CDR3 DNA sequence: TGTGCCAGCGGGGCGGGTAATCAGCCCCAGCATTTT.

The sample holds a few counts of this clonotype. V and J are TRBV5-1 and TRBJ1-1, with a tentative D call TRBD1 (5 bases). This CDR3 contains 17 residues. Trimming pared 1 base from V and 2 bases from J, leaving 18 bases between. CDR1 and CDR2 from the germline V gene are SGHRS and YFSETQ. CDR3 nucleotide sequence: TGCGCCAGCAGCTTGAGTGCGGGGACGGGGGTCAACACTGAAGCTTTCTTT. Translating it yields CASSLSAGTGVNTEAFF.

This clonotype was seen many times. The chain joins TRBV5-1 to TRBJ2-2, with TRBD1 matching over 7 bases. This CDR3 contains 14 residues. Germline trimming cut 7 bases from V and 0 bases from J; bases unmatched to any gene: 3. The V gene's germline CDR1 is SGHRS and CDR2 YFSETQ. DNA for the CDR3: TGCGCCAGCGGGACAGTGTCGAACACCGGGGAGCTGTTTTTT. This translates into CASGTVSNTGELFF.

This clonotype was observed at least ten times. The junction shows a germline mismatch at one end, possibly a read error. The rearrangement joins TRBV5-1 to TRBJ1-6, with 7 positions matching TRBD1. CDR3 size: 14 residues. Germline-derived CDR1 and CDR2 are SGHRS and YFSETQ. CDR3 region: CASSSGQPNSPLHF. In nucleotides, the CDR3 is TGTGCCAGCAGTTCGGGACAGCCGAATTCACCCCTCCACTTT.

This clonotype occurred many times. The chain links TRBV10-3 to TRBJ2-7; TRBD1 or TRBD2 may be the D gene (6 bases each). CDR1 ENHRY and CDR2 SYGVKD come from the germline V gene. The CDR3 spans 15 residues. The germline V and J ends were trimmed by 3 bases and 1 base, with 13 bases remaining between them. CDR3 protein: CAISEGGLTSYEQYV. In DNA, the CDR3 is TGTGCCATCAGTGAAGGGGGACTCACTTCCTACGAGCAGTACGTC.

The CDR3: CASSRPGQGDNEQFF. The CDR3 DNA is TGTGCCAGCTCTCGGCCGGGACAGGGGGACAATGAGCAGTTCTTC. J is TRBJ2-1 and V is TRBV18, with 11 nucleotides matching TRBD1. CDR1 and CDR2 from the germline V gene are KGHSH and LQKENI. V was pared by 6 bases and J by 5 bases, with 6 bases of the junction left unmatched. CDR3 length equals 15 residues.

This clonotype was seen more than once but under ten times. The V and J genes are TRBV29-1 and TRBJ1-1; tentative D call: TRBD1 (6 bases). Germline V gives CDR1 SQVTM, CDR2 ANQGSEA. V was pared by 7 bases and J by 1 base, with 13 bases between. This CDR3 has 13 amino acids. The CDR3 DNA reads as TGCAGCGGTCAAAGAGGGGGGAACACTGAAGCTTTCTTT. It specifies CSGQRGGNTEAFF. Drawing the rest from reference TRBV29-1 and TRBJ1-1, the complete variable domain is SAVISQKPSRDICQRGTSLTIQCQVDSQVTMMFWYRQQPGQSLTLIATANQGSEATYESGFVIDKFPISRPNLTFSTLTVSNMSPEDSSIYLCSGQRGGNTEAFFGQGTRLTVV.

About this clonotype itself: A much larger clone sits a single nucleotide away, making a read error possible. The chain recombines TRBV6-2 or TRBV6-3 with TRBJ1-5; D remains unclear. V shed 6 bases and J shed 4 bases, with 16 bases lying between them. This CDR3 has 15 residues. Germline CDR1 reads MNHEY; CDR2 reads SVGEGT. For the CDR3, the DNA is TGTGCCAGCAGATACCCTCGGGGTCTAAATCAGCCCCAGCATTTT. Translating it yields CASRYPRGLNQPQHF.

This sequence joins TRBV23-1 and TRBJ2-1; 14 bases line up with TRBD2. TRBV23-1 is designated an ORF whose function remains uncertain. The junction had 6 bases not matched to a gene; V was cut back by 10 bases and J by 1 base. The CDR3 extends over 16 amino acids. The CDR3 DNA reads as TGCGCCAACGGGACTAGCGGGGGACCTTCCTACAATGAGCAGTTCTTC. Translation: CANGTSGGPSYNEQFF.

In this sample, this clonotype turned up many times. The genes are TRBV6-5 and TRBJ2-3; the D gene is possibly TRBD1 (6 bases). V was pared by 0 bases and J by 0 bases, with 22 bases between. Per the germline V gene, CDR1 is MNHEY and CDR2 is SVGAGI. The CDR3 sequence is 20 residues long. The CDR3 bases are TGTGCCAGCAGTTACTCCGAAACCCCTTGGGACACATCTAGCACAGATACGCAGTATTTT. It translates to CASSYSETPWDTSSTDTQYF.

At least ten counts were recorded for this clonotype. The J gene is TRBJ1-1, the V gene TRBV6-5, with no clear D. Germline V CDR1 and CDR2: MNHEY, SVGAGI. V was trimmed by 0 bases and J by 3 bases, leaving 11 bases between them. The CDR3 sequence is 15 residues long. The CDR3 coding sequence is TGTGCCAGCAGTTACTCGACTCACAGTTACACTGAAGCTTTCTTT. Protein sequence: CASSYSTHSYTEAFF.

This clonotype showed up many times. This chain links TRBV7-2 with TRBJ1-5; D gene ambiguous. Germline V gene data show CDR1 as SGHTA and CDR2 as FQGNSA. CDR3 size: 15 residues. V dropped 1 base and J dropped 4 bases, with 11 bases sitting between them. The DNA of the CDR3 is TGTGCCAGCAGCTTAGAAATCAGTCTTAATCAGCCCCAGCATTTT. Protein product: CASSLEISLNQPQHF.

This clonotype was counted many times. The CDR3 DNA sequence: TGTGCCAGCAGCTTAGCGCCAGGAAGGAATCAGCCCCAGCATTTT. Protein: CASSLAPGRNQPQHF. The V gene is TRBV7-9, the J gene TRBJ1-5; no definite D call. Per germline, CDR1 SEHNR and CDR2 FQNEAQ (reference sequence). V gave up 0 bases and J gave up 4 bases, with 10 bases separating them. The CDR3 spans 15 residues.

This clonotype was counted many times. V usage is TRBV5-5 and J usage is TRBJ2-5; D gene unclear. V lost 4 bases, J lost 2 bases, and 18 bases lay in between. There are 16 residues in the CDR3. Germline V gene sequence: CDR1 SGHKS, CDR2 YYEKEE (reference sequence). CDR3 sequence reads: CASSIYSVSFQETQYF. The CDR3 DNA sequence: TGTGCCAGCAGCATATACAGCGTCTCCTTTCAAGAGACCCAGTACTTC.